This T cell receptor (beta chain) was sequenced during a study of blood T cell repertoires in COVID-19. In the study overall: Samples of COVID-19 (acute and convalescent) were obtained from the United States, Italy and Spain. Sources were T cells, B-cell-depleted T cells, or PBMCs; the material itself was cDNA or gDNA.

The CDR3 extends over 14 amino acids. Unmatched junction bases numbered 6, after V lost 5 bases and J lost 5 bases. Germline values: CDR1 SGHKS, CDR2 YYEKEE (reference sequence). Patients in Seattle were enrolled during active infection, then followed longitudinally. Original processing methods: Amplifying reference gene primers gave estimates of nucleated cell counts. Clones were sequenced by immunoSEQ multiplex PCR, and TCRdb holds only the in-frame ones, with some missing. The V and J calls and clone size come from that table; D and trimming were worked out from the DNA. The data show about 130,000 clones, 85% to 90% seen once.

The V call is TRBV5-5, the J call TRBJ1-5, with 8 bases identical to TRBD1. The TCR was taken from a woman aged 80 or over with COVID-19, enrolled during active disease. The sample consisted of peripheral blood. For the CDR3, the DNA is TGTGCCAGCAGTGGGGACAGGCCGGATCAGCCCCAGCATTTT. Protein: CASSGDRPDQPQHF.